One sample yielded the 18 T cell receptor beta chains listed below, sequenced in a study of T cell responses to AZD1222 COVID-19 vaccine. The repertoire was sequenced with immunoSEQ multiplex PCR; TCRdb's copy has only in-frame clones and lacks some. Among over 100,000 clones, roughly 87% were seen once, and the ten largest hold 9.5% to 15%. Material: peripheral blood, obtained on day 0 of MenACWY control vaccination. Receptors were obtained from an adult in good health.

The V gene is TRBV9, the J gene TRBJ1-1; possible D gene TRBD1, 5 bases. Germline V gene data show CDR1 as SGDLS and CDR2 as YYNGEE. The CDR3 runs to 14 residues. The ends were cut back, 3 bases at V and 5 bases at J, with 14 bases in the middle. The CDR3 nucleotides are TGTGCCAGCAGCGAAGTAGGGACCGGGACTGAAGCTTTCTTT. It specifies CASSEVGTGTEAFF.

V usage is TRBV6-5 and J usage is TRBJ1-1, with a possible D match to TRBD1 (5 bases). Germline loops: CDR1 MNHEY, CDR2 SVGAGI. CDR3 length equals 13 residues. Trimming shortened V by 5 bases and J by 3 bases, and 10 bases separated the two germline ends. The CDR3 coding sequence is TGTGCCAGCAGTCGCAGGGAGGACACTGAAGCTTTCTTT. Translating it yields CASSRREDTEAFF.

This clone has a single count. The chain combines TRBV3-1 (or the pseudogene TRBV3-2) with TRBJ1-1, with D hard to call. Germline CDR1 reads LGHDT; CDR2 reads YNNKEL (reference sequence). The CDR3 has 15 amino acids. V lost 1 base and J 5 bases, leaving 14 bases between the germline ends. CDR3 DNA: TGTGCCAGCAGCCAAGGTTCGGGATGGCGGACTGAAGCTTTCTTT. Protein: CASSQGSGWRTEAFF.

This sequence joins TRBV4-2 and TRBJ2-1; 9 bases fit TRBD2. The CDR3 is made up of 16 amino acids. Trimming removed 0 bases from V and 9 bases from J; junction bases left unmatched: 9. The germline gives CDR1 LGHNA, CDR2 YNFKEQ. Here the CDR3 DNA reads TGTGCCAGCAGCCAAGAAGTACTAGCGGGCCTAGGTGAGCAGTTCTTC. This sequence encodes CASSQEVLAGLGEQFF.

This clone is a singleton in its sample. The rearrangement links TRBV6-5 to TRBJ2-1; D is unresolved. Germline CDR1 and CDR2: MNHEY and SVGAGI. Trimming took off 7 bases at V and 0 bases at J, with 7 bases between the two ends. CDR3 size: 13 residues. The CDR3 DNA follows: TGTGCCAGCACGGGCAGCTCCTACAATGAGCAGTTCTTC. Its protein product is CASTGSSYNEQFF.

The gene calls are TRBV28 and TRBJ1-4; tentatively, D is TRBD1 (5 bases). Trimming stripped 3 bases from V and 7 bases from J, with 12 bases between. The V gene's germline CDR1 is MDHEN and CDR2 SYDVKM. The CDR3 is 14 amino acids. CDR3 residues: CASSFGGVGEKLFF. The CDR3 DNA sequence: TGTGCCAGCAGTTTTGGGGGGGTTGGTGAAAAACTGTTTTTT. Full variable domain (remainder filled in from reference TRBV28 and TRBJ1-4): DVKVTQSSRYLVKRTGEKVFLECVQDMDHENMFWYRQDPGLGLRLIYFSYDVKMKEKGDIPEGYSVSREKKERFSLILESASTNQTSMYLCASSFGGVGEKLFFGSGTQLSVL.

This clone was seen once. The rearrangement links TRBV28 to TRBJ2-7; the D is unclear. V dropped 3 bases and J dropped 7 bases, with 16 bases sitting between them. CDR3 length equals 14 residues. The germline gives CDR1 MDHEN, CDR2 SYDVKM. The CDR3, as DNA: TGTGCCAGCAGTTTGTCAGCCGGACGGAAAGAGCAGTACTTC. Its translation is CASSLSAGRKEQYF.

This clone was found a few times. The chain carries TRBV7-8 and TRBJ2-5; no reliable D call. The CDR3 loop spans 15 amino acids. The V gene's germline CDR1 is SGHVS and CDR2 FQNEAQ. Trimming took off 5 bases at V and 5 bases at J, with 18 bases between the two ends. The CDR3 sequence is CASSPTGLRLETQYF. In DNA form, the CDR3 reads TGTGCCAGCAGCCCTACGGGCCTTAGATTGGAGACCCAGTACTTC.

The V and J genes are TRBV6-5 and TRBJ1-5; 10 nucleotides match TRBD1. CDR1 MNHEY and CDR2 SVGAGI come from the germline V gene. The V and J ends lost 6 bases and 5 bases, in that order; junction bases with no gene match: 7. CDR3 length: 15 amino acids. CDR3 residues: CASSQDRGPYQPQHF. The CDR3 DNA reads TGTGCCAGCAGCCAAGACAGGGGGCCCTATCAGCCCCAGCATTTT.

V gene TRBV6-5 combines with J gene TRBJ1-1, with a possible D match to TRBD1 (5 bases). Germline-derived CDR1 and CDR2 are MNHEY and SVGAGI. V was cut by 5 bases and J by 8 bases, with 12 bases left in between. The CDR3 runs to 12 residues. CDR3 in DNA: TGTGCCAGCAGTCTTACGACAGCAGAAGCTTTCTTT. Translation: CASSLTTAEAFF.

This chain links TRBV2 with TRBJ2-6; perhaps TRBD2 as D (7 bases). The ends were cut back, 11 bases at V and 3 bases at J, with 11 bases in the middle. Germline V gives CDR1 SNHLY, CDR2 FYNNEI. The CDR3 is 13 residues long. CDR3 amino acids: CAGRGFGANVLTF. The DNA for the CDR3 is TGTGCCGGGAGGGGGTTTGGGGCCAACGTCCTGACTTTC.

This clone was observed a single time. The chain recombines TRBV20-1 with TRBJ2-1; 9 nucleotides align to TRBD1. Germline CDR1 is DFQATT and CDR2 is SNEGSKA (reference sequence). J gave up 5 bases and V 3 bases, and 8 bases lay outside the gene matches. The CDR3 is 15 amino acids. The CDR3 protein is CSASVGGTGNNEQFF. In DNA, the CDR3 is TGCAGTGCTAGTGTAGGCGGGACAGGGAACAATGAGCAGTTCTTC.

This chain uses TRBV28 with TRBJ1-4; D gene uncertain. The CDR3 contains 15 residues. V shed 5 bases and J shed 5 bases, with 15 bases lying between them. Looked up from germline, CDR1 is MDHEN and CDR2 is SYDVKM. The CDR3: CASSPGGSSNEKLFF. CDR3 DNA sequence: TGTGCCAGCAGTCCCGGAGGGAGCTCAAATGAAAAACTGTTTTTT. Combining the CDR3 with reference TRBV28 and TRBJ1-4 gives the whole variable domain DVKVTQSSRYLVKRTGEKVFLECVQDMDHENMFWYRQDPGLGLRLIYFSYDVKMKEKGDIPEGYSVSREKKERFSLILESASTNQTSMYLCASSPGGSSNEKLFFGSGTQLSVL.

This chain uses TRBV24-1 with TRBJ1-1; the D is unclear. The CDR3 contains 13 residues. Trimming removed 7 bases at V and 0 bases at J, with 8 bases between. Looked up from germline, CDR1 is KGHDR and CDR2 is SFDVKD. The DNA of the CDR3 is TGTGCCACCAGGAAACAGATGAACACTGAAGCTTTCTTT. Its protein is CATRKQMNTEAFF.

The chain employs TRBV7-9 and TRBJ1-3, with D perhaps TRBD1 (6 bases). Germline assignment: CDR1 SEHNR and CDR2 FQNEAQ (reference sequence). The CDR3 is 17 residues long. Trimming cost V 5 bases and J 0 bases, with 17 bases left between them. The CDR3 DNA follows: TGTGCCAGCAGCACGGGACACCAGTATAGCTCTGGAAACACCATATATTTT. It translates to CASSTGHQYSSGNTIYF. The whole variable domain, remainder taken from reference TRBV7-9 and TRBJ1-3, is DTGVSQNPRHKITKRGQNVTFRCDPISEHNRLYWYRQTLGQGPEFLTYFQNEAQLEKSRLLSDRFSAERPKGSFSTLEIQRTEQGDSAMYLCASSTGHQYSSGNTIYFGEGSWLTVV.

The chain joins TRBV9 to TRBJ2-3; 7 bases align to TRBD2. V lost 1 base, J lost 0 bases, and 17 bases stayed unmatched. This CDR3 spans 20 amino acids. Germline CDR1 and CDR2: SGDLS and YYNGEE. Here the CDR3 reads CASSVMGGAMSGLSTDTQYF. The CDR3, as DNA: TGTGCCAGCAGCGTAATGGGAGGGGCGATGAGCGGACTTAGCACAGATACGCAGTATTTT.

This chain uses TRBV2 with TRBJ2-7, with a possible D match to TRBD2 (6 bases). V was clipped by 4 bases and J by 2 bases, with 12 bases between them. This CDR3 has 14 amino acids. In germline, CDR1 is SNHLY, CDR2 FYNNEI. CDR3 sequence: CASSVASVPYEQYF. The CDR3, as DNA: TGTGCCAGCAGTGTGGCTAGCGTGCCCTACGAGCAGTACTTC.

This clone was observed once. This chain uses TRBV28 with TRBJ2-7; the D gene could be TRBD1 or TRBD2 (5 bases each). The length of the CDR3 is 11 residues. The V end was cut by 8 bases, the J end by 0 bases, with 5 bases between. Germline V CDR1 and CDR2: MDHEN, SYDVKM. CDR3 residues: CASGGSYEQYF. CDR3 DNA sequence: TGTGCCAGCGGGGGCTCCTACGAGCAGTACTTC.